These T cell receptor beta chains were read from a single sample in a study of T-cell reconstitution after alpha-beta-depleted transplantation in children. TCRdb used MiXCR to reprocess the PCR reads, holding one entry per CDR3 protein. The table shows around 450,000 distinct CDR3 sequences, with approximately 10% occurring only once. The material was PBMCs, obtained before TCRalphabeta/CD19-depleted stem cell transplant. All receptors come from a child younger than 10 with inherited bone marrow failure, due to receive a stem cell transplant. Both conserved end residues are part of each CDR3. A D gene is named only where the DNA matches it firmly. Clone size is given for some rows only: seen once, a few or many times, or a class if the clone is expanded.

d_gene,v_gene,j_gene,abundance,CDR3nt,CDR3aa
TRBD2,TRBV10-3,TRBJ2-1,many,TGTGCCATCATGAAAACTAGCGGGAAGTCCTACAATGAGCAGTTCTTC,CAIMKTSGKSYNEQFF
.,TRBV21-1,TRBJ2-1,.,TGTGCCAGCAGCAAACCCCCTAGCGCAAATGCGAACTCCTACAATGAGCAGTTCTTC,CASSKPPSANANSYNEQFF
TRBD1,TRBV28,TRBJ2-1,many,TGTGCCAGCAGCAAGTGGATCGACAGGGGAAACAATGAGCAGTTCTTC,CASSKWIDRGNNEQFF
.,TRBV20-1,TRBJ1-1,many,TGCAGTGCTAGAGATCCGAAGCGAGGGGGAACTGAAGCTTTCTTT,CSARDPKRGGTEAFF
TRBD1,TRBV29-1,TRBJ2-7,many,TGCAGCGTTGAGGGACAGGGAAGTAGCGGAACCTACGAGCAGTACTTC,CSVEGQGSSGTYEQYF
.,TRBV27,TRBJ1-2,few,TGTGCCAGCAGCCCCGGGGGCGCATATGGCTACACCTTC,CASSPGGAYGYTF
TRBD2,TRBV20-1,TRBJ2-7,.,TGCAGTGCTAGAGGACATAGCGGGAGTTTATACGAGCAGTACTTC,CSARGHSGSLYEQYF
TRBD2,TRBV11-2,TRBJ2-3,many,TGTGCCAGCAGCTTCCCCCGGCTAGCGGGAGACCTAATTGGGACAGATACGCAGTATTTT,CASSFPRLAGDLIGTDTQYF
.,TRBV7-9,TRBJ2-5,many,TGTGCCAGCAGCGTCATATTAGGGGAGACCCAGTACTTC,CASSVILGETQYF
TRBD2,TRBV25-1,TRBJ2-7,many,TGTGCCAGCAGTGAAACCCATCGGGTAGCGGGGTTTATGGCCGAGCAGTACTTC,CASSETHRVAGFMAEQYF
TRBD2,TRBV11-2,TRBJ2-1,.,TGTGCCAGCATCATACAGCGCGGGAGGGCCCTACTTGCTCACAATGAGCAGTTCTTC,CASIIQRGRALLAHNEQFF
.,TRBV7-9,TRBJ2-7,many,TGTGCCAGCAGCTTATCCGGGACACCCGTCTCCTACGAGCAGTACTTC,CASSLSGTPVSYEQYF
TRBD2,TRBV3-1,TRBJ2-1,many,TGTGCCAGCAGAGGACTAGCGGACAATGAGCAGTTCTTC,CASRGLADNEQFF
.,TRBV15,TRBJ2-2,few,TGTGCCACCAGTTCGGACAGAGGTGGCACCGGGGAGCTGTTTTTT,CATSSDRGGTGELFF
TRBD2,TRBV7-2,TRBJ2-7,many,TGTGCCAGCAGCTTAAGGCGGGAGGCTGGGTACGAGCAGTACTTC,CASSLRREAGYEQYF
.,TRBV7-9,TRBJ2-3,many,TGTGCCAGCAGCTTAGCTGGTAACACAGATACGCAGTATTTT,CASSLAGNTDTQYF
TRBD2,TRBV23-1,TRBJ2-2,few,TGCGCCAGCAGCCGGCAGGCTAGCGGGAGGAGGATGAACACCGGGGAGCTGTTTTTT,CASSRQASGRRMNTGELFF
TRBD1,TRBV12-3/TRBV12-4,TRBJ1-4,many,TGTGCCAGCAGCTACGACCCGGGACAGGGTAATGAAAAACTGTTTTTT,CASSYDPGQGNEKLFF
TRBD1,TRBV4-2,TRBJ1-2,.,TGTGCCAGCAGCCCTGTGAGGACAGGGGGCGGCCGTAACTATGGCTACACCTTC,CASSPVRTGGGRNYGYTF
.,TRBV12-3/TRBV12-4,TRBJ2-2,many,TGTGCCAGCCCTTTGGGTCCCCGGGACACCGGGGAGCTGTTTTTT,CASPLGPRDTGELFF
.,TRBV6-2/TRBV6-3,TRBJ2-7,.,TGTGCCAGCAGTTTCGCCGGAGAAACCTACGAGCAGTACTTC,CASSFAGETYEQYF
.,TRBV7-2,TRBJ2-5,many,TGTGCCAGCAGCACACCAAGAGGGACCCAGTACTTC,CASSTPRGTQYF
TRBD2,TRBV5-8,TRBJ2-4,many,TGTGCCAGCAGCGGCGGGGGGGCCCAAAACATTCAGTACTTC,CASSGGGAQNIQYF
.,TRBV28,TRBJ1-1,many,TGTGCCACCAGTTTTGCACTCCGGGGCACTGAAGCTTTCTTT,CATSFALRGTEAFF
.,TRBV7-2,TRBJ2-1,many,TGTGCCAGCAGCTTAGTTGCTAGGGGGCAGTTCTTC,CASSLVARGQFF
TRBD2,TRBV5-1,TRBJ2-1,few,TGCGCCAGCAGCTTGGTAGCGGGACTTTACAATGAGCAGTTCTTC,CASSLVAGLYNEQFF
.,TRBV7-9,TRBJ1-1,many,TGTGCCAGCAGCTTCAGGGGTAAGACTGAAGCTTTCTTT,CASSFRGKTEAFF
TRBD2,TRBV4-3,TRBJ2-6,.,TGCGCCAGCAGCCCCCTAGGGGCGGGAGGCACATTCTCTGGGGCCAACGTCCTGACTTTC,CASSPLGAGGTFSGANVLTF
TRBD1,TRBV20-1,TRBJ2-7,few,TGCAGTGCACGGACAGGGGCTCGGTACGAGCAGTACTTC,CSARTGARYEQYF
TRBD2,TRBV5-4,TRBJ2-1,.,TGTGCCAGCAGCTTGGCCCCTAGCGGGAAAGACAATGAGCAGTTCTTC,CASSLAPSGKDNEQFF
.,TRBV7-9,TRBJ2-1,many,TGTGCCAGCAGCTTAGCTGCTAGTATCAATGAGCAGTTCTTC,CASSLAASINEQFF
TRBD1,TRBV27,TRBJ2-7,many,TGTGCCAGCAGTTCTCCGGGACAGGGGGCCTCTGAGCAGTACTTC,CASSSPGQGASEQYF
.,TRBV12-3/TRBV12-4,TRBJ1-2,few,TGTGCCAGCAGTTCCCTAGGGACTAGGGGGGGCGGTGGCTACACCTTC,CASSSLGTRGGGGYTF
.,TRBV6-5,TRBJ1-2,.,TGTGCCAGCAGTTACTCCGGACTGACTCGGGACGGCTACACCTTC,CASSYSGLTRDGYTF
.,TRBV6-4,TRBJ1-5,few,TGTGCCAGCAGTGACGCCGATCTTTTTTTTTTT,CASSDADLFFF
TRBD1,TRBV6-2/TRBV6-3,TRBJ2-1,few,TGTGCCAGCTCTCCGGGACAGGGACTTGATGAGCAGTTCTTC,CASSPGQGLDEQFF
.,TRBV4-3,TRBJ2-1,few,TGCGCCAGCAGCCAGGGGACGGTCGGTTACTACAATGAGCAGTTCTTC,CASSQGTVGYYNEQFF
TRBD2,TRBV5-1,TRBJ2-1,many,TGCGCCAGCAGCCCGGGTCGCGGGAGGGTTGAGCATGAGCAGTTCTTC,CASSPGRGRVEHEQFF
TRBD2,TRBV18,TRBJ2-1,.,TGTGCCAGCTCACCGCCCCCGGGGACTAGCGGCTACAATGAGCAGTTCTTC,CASSPPPGTSGYNEQFF
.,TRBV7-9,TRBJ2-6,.,TGTGCCAGCAGCGGACAGACCTCTGGGGCCAACGTCCTGACTTTC,CASSGQTSGANVLTF
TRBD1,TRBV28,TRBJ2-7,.,TGTGCCAGCAGTTTACCCGGGACAGGTGGATACGAGCAGTACTTC,CASSLPGTGGYEQYF